The rows below give T cell receptor beta chains drawn from one sample of a study of identical twins. In TCRdb, the 5' RACE reads were re-called with MiXCR into one record per CDR3 protein. The sample carries some 1,600,000 distinct CDR3 sequences, about 32% recorded once. The sequencing sample was made of cord blood. Every receptor here comes from a newborn girl in good health. Each CDR3 is given with its conserved first and last residue. A D gene is named only where the DNA matches it firmly. Rows may omit the clone size; those that give it use once, few, many or a size class.

>TRBV7-2|TRBJ2-2|.|.
CASSIDLESTGELFF
TGTGCCAGCAGCATCGACCTGGAGAGTACCGGGGAGCTGTTTTTT
>TRBV2|TRBJ1-5|.|few
CASSWTVRSNQPQHF
TGTGCCAGCAGTTGGACAGTTCGAAGCAATCAGCCCCAGCATTTT
>TRBV28|TRBJ2-5|TRBD2|.
CASSPLTSGVPYGQYF
TGTGCCAGCAGTCCATTGACTAGCGGGGTTCCCTACGGGCAGTACTTC
>TRBV20-1|TRBJ1-4|TRBD1|.
CSARDLEGAREKLFF
TGCAGTGCTAGAGATCTGGAGGGGGCGAGGGAAAAACTGTTTTTT
>TRBV3-1|TRBJ1-1|.|few
CASSQVDSTEAFF
TGTGCCAGCAGCCAAGTTGATAGCACTGAAGCTTTCTTT
>TRBV11-2|TRBJ2-3|TRBD2|.
CASSLVFLGTNRSDTQYF
TGTGCCAGCAGCTTGGTTTTTTTGGGGACTAACCGGTCGGATACGCAGTATTTT
>TRBV7-2|TRBJ2-5|.|.
CASGYSQETQYF
TGTGCCAGCGGATACAGCCAAGAGACCCAGTACTTC
>TRBV25-1|TRBJ2-3|.|few
CASSELRQGMRDTQYF
TGTGCCAGCAGTGAACTTAGGCAGGGTATGAGAGATACGCAGTATTTT
>TRBV5-1|TRBJ2-6|.|few
CASSLRPGRSVLTF
TGCGCCAGCAGCTTGAGGCCAGGGAGGAGCGTCCTGACTTTC
>TRBV6-6|TRBJ2-1|TRBD2|.
CASSNSATSGNEQFF
TGTGCCAGCAGCAACTCCGCGACTAGCGGCAATGAGCAGTTCTTC
>TRBV24-1|TRBJ2-1|TRBD2|.
CATSDPGSSGNEQFF
TGTGCCACCAGTGATCCAGGGTCTAGCGGCAATGAGCAGTTCTTC
>TRBV20-1|TRBJ2-1|TRBD2|few
CSARDPLLAGDLNEQFF
TGCAGTGCTAGAGACCCCTTACTAGCGGGGGATCTCAATGAGCAGTTCTTC
>TRBV11-2|TRBJ2-3|TRBD2|few
CASSLSAGVPGDTQYF
TGTGCCAGCAGCTTATCAGCGGGAGTCCCGGGAGATACGCAGTATTTT
>TRBV20-1|TRBJ2-7|TRBD2|few
CSAPLLAGYDYEQYF
TGCAGTGCTCCCCTTTTAGCGGGATATGACTACGAGCAGTACTTC
>TRBV29-1|TRBJ2-1|TRBD2|.
CSSNAGTSGRAGNEQFF
TGCAGCTCAAATGCCGGGACTAGCGGGAGGGCGGGTAATGAGCAGTTCTTC
>TRBV28|TRBJ2-1|TRBD2|few
CASSFLPSGSRDEQFF
TGTGCCAGCAGTTTCCTTCCGAGCGGGAGTAGGGATGAGCAGTTCTTC
>TRBV20-1|TRBJ1-2|.|.
CSARDSGSPGYTF
TGCAGTGCTAGAGATAGTGGATCGCCTGGCTACACCTTC
>TRBV6-1|TRBJ2-4|TRBD1|once
CASSALTGGRAKNIQYF
TGTGCCAGCAGTGCGTTAACAGGGGGCAGAGCCAAAAACATTCAGTACTTC
>TRBV24-1|TRBJ2-5|.|.
CATIGHRQETQYF
TGTGCCACCATTGGGCACCGCCAAGAGACCCAGTACTTC
>TRBV20-1|TRBJ2-3|.|few
CSARPPGVPHGTQYF
TGCAGTGCCCGTCCTCCGGGGGTCCCGCACGGTACGCAGTATTTT
>TRBV4-1|TRBJ1-2|.|.
CASSQDDNSYGYTF
TGCGCCAGCAGCCAAGATGACAATAGCTATGGCTACACCTTC
>TRBV11-2|TRBJ2-5|.|.
CASSLDKGFQETQYF
TGTGCCAGCAGCTTAGATAAGGGATTCCAAGAGACCCAGTACTTC
>TRBV9|TRBJ2-1|.|few
CASSHGWGVRWNEQFF
TGTGCCAGTTCCCACGGGTGGGGCGTTAGATGGAATGAGCAGTTCTTC
>TRBV7-9|TRBJ1-2|.|few
CASSSGLGGYTF
TGTGCCAGCAGTTCGGGACTGGGGGGCTACACCTTC
>TRBV6-6|TRBJ2-1|.|.
CASSRTSVLNNEQFF
TGTGCCAGCAGTAGGACCTCTGTCCTAAACAATGAGCAGTTCTTC
>TRBV30|TRBJ1-2|.|.
CAWIGGSYGYTF
TGTGCCTGGATCGGAGGGAGCTATGGCTACACCTTC
>TRBV3-1|TRBJ2-7|.|.
CASSQDFSGGRRQYF
TGTGCCAGCAGCCAAGATTTTAGCGGAGGTCGTCGGCAGTACTTC
>TRBV20-1|TRBJ2-7|TRBD2|.
CSARKGLAGGHSYNEQYF
TGCAGTGCTAGAAAGGGACTAGCGGGAGGTCACTCCTACAATGAGCAGTACTTC